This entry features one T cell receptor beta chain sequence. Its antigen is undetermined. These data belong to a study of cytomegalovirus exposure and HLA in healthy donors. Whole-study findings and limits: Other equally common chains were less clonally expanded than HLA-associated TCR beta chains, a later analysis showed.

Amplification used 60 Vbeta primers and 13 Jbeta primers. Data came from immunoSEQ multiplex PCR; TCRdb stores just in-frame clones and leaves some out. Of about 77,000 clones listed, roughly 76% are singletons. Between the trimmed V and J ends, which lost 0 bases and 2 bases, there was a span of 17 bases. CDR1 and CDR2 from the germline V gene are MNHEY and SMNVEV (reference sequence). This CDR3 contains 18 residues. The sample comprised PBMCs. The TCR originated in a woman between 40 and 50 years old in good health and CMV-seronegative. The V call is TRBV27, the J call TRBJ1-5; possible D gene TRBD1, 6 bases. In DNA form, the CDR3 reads TGTGCCAGCAGTTTATCGAGTGGGGCAGGGGTAGGCAATCAGCCCCAGCATTTT. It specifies CASSLSSGAGVGNQPQHF.